Following are 29 T cell receptor beta chains from one sample sequenced in a study of spatial heterogeneity in lung cancer (dated by TCRdb to between 2019 and 2020). Libraries were made using 5' RACE. The sequencer was a NextSeq 500. Through fastp at Q25 and MiXCR, TCRdb rebuilt clones from the public reads, retaining in-frame beta chains. Each CDR3 protein gets just one entry, which takes the most common genes and DNA from the rows behind it. Recorded for this sample are under 800 distinct CDR3 sequences; over 45% of them occurred a single time. Roughly 14% of the sample belongs to the ten largest clones. The intended sense of this specimen's time point label: sample taken at primary tumor resection. TCR sequencing used whole RNA extracted from tumor and nontumor lung tissue, or from cryopreserved PBMC samples, without cell sorting. Material: PBMCs, obtained at surgery. The receptors were sampled from a male donor with early-stage non-small cell lung cancer.

This clonotype has a handful of counts. Being off target in a library aimed at alpha chains, this beta chain has a size of little meaning. CDR3 sequence reads: CATSETSGSAGYNEQFF. CDR3 DNA: TGTGCCACCAGTGAGACTAGCGGGAGTGCGGGCTACAATGAGCAGTTCTTC. V and J are TRBV24-1 and TRBJ2-1; the match to TRBD2 covers 12 bases. With V trimmed by 4 bases and J by 3 bases, 6 bases remained unmatched. Germline loops: CDR1 KGHDR, CDR2 SFDVKD. This CDR3 spans 17 amino acids.

As for this clonotype: The library was built for alpha chains, so this beta chain is an off-target read and its size means little. The chain joins TRBV5-4 to TRBJ2-1; D may be TRBD1 (6 bases). Looked up from germline, CDR1 is SGHNT and CDR2 is YYREEE (reference sequence). Trimming took off 2 bases at V and 8 bases at J, with 11 bases between the two ends. CDR3 length equals 13 residues. CDR3 sequence (DNA): TGTGCCAGCAGCTTCGTGAACAGGGATGAGCAGTTCTTC. Translating it yields CASSFVNRDEQFF.

This clonotype has only a few counts. As an off-target read in a library built for alpha chains, this beta chain has a frequency of little significance. This sequence joins TRBV9 and TRBJ2-2; 8 nucleotides match TRBD2. The CDR3 totals 19 residues. V was clipped by 0 bases and J by 3 bases; unmatched bases: 13. Germline CDR1 and CDR2: SGDLS and YYNGEE. The CDR3 protein is CASSVGVSGAAAHTGELFF. The CDR3 nucleotides are TGTGCCAGCAGCGTAGGGGTTAGCGGGGCCGCGGCCCACACCGGGGAGCTGTTTTTT.

This clonotype was seen a few times. The library was designed around alpha chains, so this beta chain is a stray read whose abundance carries little weight. The V and J genes are TRBV9 and TRBJ2-3; unclear D gene. With 3 bases removed from V and 5 bases from J, the gap between germline ends came to 10 bases. Germline lookup yields CDR1 SGDLS and CDR2 YYNGEE. The CDR3 runs to 13 residues. The CDR3 protein is CASSAPDGDTQYF. In nucleotides, the CDR3 is TGTGCCAGCAGCGCCCCTGACGGAGATACGCAGTATTTT.

Points on this clonotype: As an off-target read in a library built for alpha chains, this beta chain has a frequency of little significance. V is TRBV7-2 and J is TRBJ2-1; 9 nucleotides match TRBD2. CDR1 SGHTA and CDR2 FQGNSA come from the germline V gene. The CDR3 totals 16 residues. V lost 2 bases to trimming and J lost 2 bases; unmatched junction nucleotides: 4. The CDR3: CASSLFASGTYNEQFF. CDR3 bases: TGTGCCAGCAGCTTATTCGCTAGCGGGACCTACAATGAGCAGTTCTTC.

This clonotype was recorded once. As an off-target read in a library built for alpha chains, this beta chain has a frequency of little significance. The chain carries TRBV27 and TRBJ2-7; TRBD2 aligns across 8 bases. The germline V gene encodes CDR1 MNHEY and CDR2 SMNVEV (reference sequence). Trimming took 6 bases from V and 1 from J; bases not matched to a gene: 5. CDR3 length: 14 amino acids. The DNA for the CDR3 is TGTGCCAGCAGGCTAGCGGGCTTATCCTACGAGCAGTACTTC. Translation: CASRLAGLSYEQYF.

This clonotype was observed a few times. The library was designed around alpha chains, so this beta chain is a stray read whose abundance carries little weight. V and J are TRBV29-1 and TRBJ2-3; the D is unclear. CDR3 length: 11 residues. The ends were cut back, 8 bases at V and 4 bases at J, with 10 bases in the middle. The germline CDR1 and CDR2 sequences are SQVTM and ANQGSEA. The CDR3 DNA reads as TGCAGCAAGGGATGGGCAGATACGCAGTATTTT. It yields the protein CSKGWADTQYF.

Notes on this clonotype: The library was prepared for alpha chains; this beta chain is a stray read, so its frequency means little. The genes are TRBV24-1 and TRBJ2-6; 8 nucleotides match TRBD1. Germline-derived CDR1 and CDR2 are KGHDR and SFDVKD. This CDR3 contains 20 residues. After removal of 3 bases from V and 0 bases from J, the junction contained 12 bases not matched to a gene. CDR3 region: CATSDPTPTGEHSGANVLTF. DNA of the CDR3: TGTGCCACCAGTGATCCCACGCCGACAGGGGAACACTCTGGGGCCAACGTCCTGACTTTC.

Worth noting for this clonotype: As an off-target read in a library built for alpha chains, this beta chain has a frequency of little significance. This chain links TRBV6-1 with TRBJ2-7; 9 nucleotides align to TRBD2. V shed 6 bases, J shed 0 bases, and the junction held 6 bases outside the gene matches. The CDR3 covers 15 residues. Germline CDR1 reads MNHNS; CDR2 reads SASEGT. This chain's CDR3 is CASRPTSGSSYEQYF. In nucleotides, the CDR3 is TGTGCCAGCAGACCGACTAGCGGAAGCTCCTACGAGCAGTACTTC.

Note on this clonotype: This beta chain is a stray read from a library made for alpha chains; its abundance is not meaningful. The chain has TRBV7-2 and TRBJ2-3, with D perhaps matching TRBD2 (6 bases). Germline CDR1 SGHTA, CDR2 FQGNSA. CDR3 length: 13 amino acids. V gave up 5 bases and J gave up 6 bases, with 12 bases separating them. Written as DNA, the CDR3 is TGTGCCAGCAGCCTCGCGGGGTGGGATACGCAGTATTTT. Translation gives CASSLAGWDTQYF.

On this clonotype itself: Since the library was made to target alpha chains, this beta chain is a stray read and its abundance is not meaningful. This rearrangement joins TRBV5-1 to TRBJ1-1, with D perhaps matching TRBD1 (6 bases). CDR1 is SGHRS, CDR2 YFSETQ, per germline. The CDR3 covers 14 residues. Trimming stripped 5 bases from V and 1 base from J, with 12 bases between. The DNA for the CDR3 is TGCGCCAGCAGAGCGGGACATCAGAACACTGAAGCTTTCTTT. It specifies CASRAGHQNTEAFF.

This clonotype was observed a few times. This beta chain appears as a stray read in a library generated for alpha chains; its size is not informative. The chain uses TRBV21-1 and TRBJ2-7. TRBV21-1 is termed a pseudogene. The CDR3 sequence is 12 residues long. The CDR3 region is CARTRIWYEQYF. For the CDR3, the DNA is TGTGCCAGAACTCGGATATGGTACGAGCAGTACTTC.

Concerning this clonotype itself: This beta chain is off target for a library built for alpha chains, so its abundance means little. The J gene is TRBJ2-3, the V gene TRBV29-1, with 7 bases lining up with TRBD1. The ends lost 5 bases at V and 7 bases at J; junction bases unmatched: 3. The germline V gene has CDR1 SQVTM and CDR2 ANQGSEA. This CDR3 has 11 residues. CDR3 DNA sequence: TGCAGCGTTAGACAGGGTCATACGCAGTATTTT. It yields the protein CSVRQGHTQYF.

This clonotype has a handful of counts. This beta chain is a stray read from a library made for alpha chains; its abundance is not meaningful. The CDR3 here is CSASNTYNEQFF. In DNA, the CDR3 is TGCAGTGCATCGAACACCTACAATGAGCAGTTCTTC. V gene TRBV20-1 combines with J gene TRBJ2-1; D call uncertain. This CDR3 contains 12 residues. The V gene's germline CDR1 is DFQATT and CDR2 SNEGSKA (reference sequence). Trimming left V 6 bases short and J 2 bases short, with 8 bases between.

Comments on this clonotype: The library was built for alpha chains, so this beta chain is an off-target read and its size means little. The chain carries TRBV19 and TRBJ2-1; TRBD2 matches 9 bases. Looked up from germline, CDR1 is LNHDA and CDR2 is SQIVND (reference sequence). V lost 5 bases, J lost 9 bases, and 8 bases stayed unmatched. The CDR3 contains 14 residues. In DNA form, the CDR3 reads TGTGCCAGTAGTCTGGCGGGGGGGCCCAGTGAGCAGTTCTTC. Protein sequence: CASSLAGGPSEQFF.

Note on this clonotype: Since it is a stray read in a library aimed at alpha chains, this beta chain has a size that is not meaningful. The chain is built from TRBV6-5 and TRBJ1-1; 10 nucleotides align to TRBD1. The J segment lost 7 bases and the V segment lost 5 bases, leaving 7 bases of the junction unmatched. Germline CDR1 MNHEY, CDR2 SVGAGI. The CDR3 runs to 14 residues. CDR3 DNA sequence: TGTGCCAGCAGTCCCGGGACAGGGGTCGGTGAAGCTTTCTTT. This translates into CASSPGTGVGEAFF.

For this clonotype: As an off-target read in a library built for alpha chains, this beta chain has a frequency of little significance. The chain employs TRBV5-1 and TRBJ2-7, with TRBD1 matching 7 bases. Per germline, CDR1 SGHRS and CDR2 YFSETQ. The CDR3 totals 12 residues. V lost 4 bases, J lost 3 bases, and 1 base stayed unmatched. CDR3 DNA: TGCGCCAGCAGCCGGGACAGCTACGAGCAGTACTTC. Encoded protein: CASSRDSYEQYF.

A word on this clonotype: The library was prepared for alpha chains; this beta chain is a stray read, so its frequency means little. The chain recombines TRBV12-3 or TRBV12-4 with TRBJ2-4, with D possibly being TRBD1 (5 bases). This CDR3 region has 17 residues. Trimming pared 7 bases from V and 2 bases from J, leaving 21 bases between. The CDR3 DNA sequence: TGTGCCAGCACCGAAGGGCAGGGCATGGGGTCCAAAAACATTCAGTACTTC. Translation: CASTEGQGMGSKNIQYF.

This clonotype was seen more than once but under ten times. The library was built for alpha chains, so this beta chain is an off-target read and its size means little. This rearrangement joins TRBV29-1 to TRBJ1-4, with 7 bases matching TRBD1. Per the germline V gene, CDR1 is SQVTM and CDR2 is ANQGSEA. The V segment lost 6 bases and the J segment 3 bases; nucleotides outside the gene matches: 4. CDR3 length equals 13 residues. DNA for the CDR3: TGCAGCGTGACAGGGACACCTAATGAAAAACTGTTTTTT. Amino acids: CSVTGTPNEKLFF.

A remark on this clonotype: This beta chain turned up in a library designed for alpha chains; as an off-target read, its abundance says little. This rearrangement joins TRBV7-9 to TRBJ1-1, with D tentatively TRBD1 (6 bases). The germline gives CDR1 SEHNR, CDR2 FQNEAQ (reference sequence). The CDR3 runs to 15 residues. V lost 5 bases and J 0 bases, leaving 13 bases between the germline ends. CDR3 region: CASSRPGTMNTEAFF. In nucleotides, the CDR3 is TGTGCCAGCAGCCGTCCCGGGACAATGAACACTGAAGCTTTCTTT.

About this clonotype itself: For a library built for alpha chains, this beta chain is a stray read; little rests on its size. This sequence joins TRBV20-1 and TRBJ2-7; 7 nucleotides agree with TRBD2. The CDR3 covers 14 residues. The germline V gene encodes CDR1 DFQATT and CDR2 SNEGSKA (reference sequence). V was clipped by 2 bases and J by 4 bases; unmatched bases: 8. CDR3 in amino acids: CSARIAGVEYEQYF. The CDR3 DNA reads TGCAGTGCTAGAATTGCGGGGGTAGAATACGAGCAGTACTTC.

A word on this clonotype: With the library built for alpha chains, this beta chain is off target and its frequency is not meaningful. The chain links TRBV7-2 to TRBJ1-5; D unclear. This CDR3 has 13 residues. V was cut by 2 bases and J by 3 bases, with 5 bases left in between. The germline CDR1 and CDR2 sequences are SGHTA and FQGNSA. CDR3 residues: CASSLRDNQPQHF. In DNA, the CDR3 is TGTGCCAGCAGCTTACGGGACAATCAGCCCCAGCATTTT.

As to this clonotype: This beta chain is off target for a library built for alpha chains, so its abundance means little. The genes are TRBV27 and TRBJ2-1, with 7 bases lining up with TRBD2. This CDR3 spans 13 amino acids. V lost 3 bases to trimming and J lost 9 bases; unmatched junction nucleotides: 5. The V gene's germline CDR1 is MNHEY and CDR2 SMNVEV (reference sequence). The CDR3 protein is CASSFTSAGEQFF. CDR3 DNA: TGTGCCAGCAGTTTCACTAGCGCGGGTGAGCAGTTCTTC.

Concerning this clonotype itself: This beta chain turned up in a library designed for alpha chains; as an off-target read, its abundance says little. The CDR3 loop is CASSLFSTDTQYF. The CDR3 coding sequence is TGCGCCAGCAGCTTGTTCAGCACAGATACGCAGTATTTT. The V gene is TRBV5-1, the J gene TRBJ2-3; D is ambiguous. CDR1 and CDR2 (germline): SGHRS, YFSETQ. The CDR3 extends over 13 amino acids. V dropped 1 base and J dropped 0 bases, with 3 bases sitting between them.

Concerning this clonotype: A library made for alpha chains picked up this beta chain off target, so its size means little. The J gene is TRBJ2-7, the V gene TRBV20-1, with D perhaps TRBD2 (6 bases). Trimming pared 0 bases from V and 0 bases from J, leaving 15 bases between. The CDR3 totals 16 residues. CDR1 is DFQATT, CDR2 SNEGSKA, per germline (reference sequence). CDR3 bases: TGCAGTGCTAGAGAATATTTTAGGAGGGACTCCTACGAGCAGTACTTC. Protein sequence: CSAREYFRRDSYEQYF.

Remarks on this clonotype: This beta chain is an off-target read within a library intended for alpha chains, so its frequency means little. The chain is built from TRBV18 and TRBJ2-3, with a tentative D call TRBD2 (5 bases). Looked up from germline, CDR1 is KGHSH and CDR2 is LQKENI. The germline V and J ends were trimmed by 2 bases and 0 bases, with 12 bases remaining between them. CDR3 length equals 16 residues. The CDR3 region has the DNA TGTGCCAGCTCACCAATTCGAGCGGCTAGCACAGATACGCAGTATTTT. It codes for CASSPIRAASTDTQYF.

A word on this clonotype: The library was prepared for alpha chains; this beta chain is a stray read, so its frequency means little. This chain uses TRBV2 with TRBJ1-2, with 7 bases that match TRBD1. Germline CDR1 SNHLY, CDR2 FYNNEI. The trim removed 6 bases at V and 3 bases at J, leaving 7 bases unmatched. The CDR3 runs 14 residues. The CDR3 coding sequence is TGTGCCAGCAGATACGAGACAGGGTACTATGGCTACACCTTC. It encodes CASRYETGYYGYTF.

This clonotype came up a few times. This beta chain is an unintended read in a library built for alpha chains; its size means little. The chain couples TRBV28 to TRBJ2-2; TRBD2 matches 7 bases. Germline assignment: CDR1 MDHEN and CDR2 SYDVKM. J gave up 8 bases and V 2 bases, and 5 bases lay outside the gene matches. The length of the CDR3 is 14 residues. In DNA, the CDR3 is TGTGCCAGCAGTTTAGCGGGAGACGGAGGGGAGCTGTTTTTT. It yields the protein CASSLAGDGGELFF.

This clonotype has a handful of counts. With the library built for alpha chains, this beta chain is off target and its frequency is not meaningful. This chain uses TRBV5-1 with TRBJ2-2, with D hard to call. The CDR3 totals 14 residues. Between the trimmed V and J ends, which lost 0 bases and 1 base, there was a span of 4 bases. In germline, CDR1 is SGHRS, CDR2 YFSETQ. CDR3: CASSLGLNTGELFF. The CDR3, as DNA: TGCGCCAGCAGCTTGGGCCTGAACACCGGGGAGCTGTTTTTT.